These 29 T cell receptor beta chains originate from one sample sequenced in a study of control samples from healthy donors and cancer patients (dated by TCRdb to 2018 to 2021). Libraries came from the immunoSEQ multiplex PCR assay. TCRdb took over this immuneACCESS table, retaining in-frame rearrangements with V and J assigned. Such tables are incomplete; in checked studies, under half of the missing clones stem from an unresolved V gene, and the remainder is unexplained. For this sample there are over 150,000 clones; roughly 94% appear just once. Of the sample, around 1.3% is held by the ten largest clones. Material: blood. The receptors stem from a woman younger than 35 in good health.

The chain recombines TRBV7-3 with TRBJ1-4, with D possibly being TRBD1 (6 bases). Germline V gives CDR1 SGHTA, CDR2 FQGTGA. The V end was cut by 3 bases, the J end by 3 bases, with 11 bases between. CDR3 length: 15 residues. This CDR3 is CASSLPGHSNEKLFF. CDR3 DNA sequence: TGTGCCAGCAGCTTGCCGGGACACTCTAATGAAAAACTGTTTTTT.

The chain couples TRBV5-5 to TRBJ1-4; 7 bases fit TRBD1. The CDR3 runs 14 residues. V shed 0 bases and J 8 bases; nucleotides not matched to a gene: 4. The germline CDR1 and CDR2 sequences are SGHKS and YYEKEE (reference sequence). CDR3 DNA sequence: TGTGCCAGCAGCTTGGGCCAGGGGGGAGAAAAACTGTTTTTT. Translated: CASSLGQGGEKLFF.

This clone was found once. This sequence joins TRBV4-3 and TRBJ2-3; 7 nucleotides line up with TRBD1. The CDR3 covers 14 residues. J was trimmed by 3 bases and V by 5 bases; bases with no gene match: 5. Germline V gene data show CDR1 as LGHNA and CDR2 as YSLEER. CDR3 nucleotide sequence: TGCGCCAGCAGCACGGGACAGAGGACAGATACGCAGTATTTT. Amino acids: CASSTGQRTDTQYF.

The rearrangement uses TRBV29-1 and TRBJ1-2; the D is unclear. There are 12 residues in the CDR3. Per the germline V gene, CDR1 is SQVTM and CDR2 is ANQGSEA. V lost 2 bases and J 8 bases, leaving 12 bases between the germline ends. The CDR3 nucleotides are TGCAGCGTTGAACAGGTCCCTAAAGGCTACACCTTC. Translation: CSVEQVPKGYTF.

The V call is TRBV9, the J call TRBJ1-6; D is perhaps TRBD1 (5 bases). The CDR3 contains 15 residues. The germline V gene has CDR1 SGDLS and CDR2 YYNGEE. The V gene lost 4 bases and the J gene lost 9 bases, with 17 bases spanning the gap. CDR3 sequence: CASSPGGQWGSPLHF. Here the CDR3 DNA reads TGTGCCAGCAGCCCCGGAGGACAATGGGGTTCACCCCTCCACTTT.

The chain has TRBV19 and TRBJ2-3; D is undetermined. This CDR3 is built from 13 residues. Germline CDR1 and CDR2: LNHDA and SQIVND (reference sequence). V lost 6 bases and J lost 5, with 12 bases in between. CDR3 DNA sequence: TGTGCCAGTAGCCGTACCCGAGGAGATACGCAGTATTTT. This sequence encodes CASSRTRGDTQYF. The full variable domain, rest sourced from reference TRBV19 and TRBJ2-3, is DGGITQSPKYLFRKEGQNVTLSCEQNLNHDAMYWYRQDPGQGLRLIYYSQIVNDFQKGDIAEGYSVSREKKESFPLTVTSAQKNPTAFYLCASSRTRGDTQYFGPGTRLTVL.

This chain links TRBV11-3 with TRBJ1-1; D not certain. V was clipped by 3 bases and J by 5 bases, with 16 bases between them. The CDR3 spans 15 residues. Germline CDR1 is SGHNT and CDR2 is YENEEA. The CDR3: CASSFNGDISTEAFF. In DNA, the CDR3 is TGTGCCAGCAGCTTTAACGGGGATATATCAACTGAAGCTTTCTTT.

V usage is TRBV7-9 and J usage is TRBJ1-2; TRBD1 matches 7 bases. The CDR3 has 14 residues. The junction had 12 bases not matched to a gene; V was cut back by 6 bases and J by 8 bases. CDR1 and CDR2 (germline): SEHNR, FQNEAQ (reference sequence). CDR3 sequence: CASSLGEGAQGYTF. CDR3 nucleotides: TGTGCCAGCAGTTTGGGAGAGGGGGCGCAAGGCTACACCTTC. The variable domain in full, with the rest retrieved from reference TRBV7-9 and TRBJ1-2, is DTGVSQNPRHKITKRGQNVTFRCDPISEHNRLYWYRQTLGQGPEFLTYFQNEAQLEKSRLLSDRFSAERPKGSFSTLEIQRTEQGDSAMYLCASSLGEGAQGYTFGSGTRLTVV.

The chain employs TRBV19 and TRBJ1-4, with D hard to call. This CDR3 region has 15 residues. Trimming shortened V by 5 bases and J by 1 base, and 11 bases separated the two germline ends. Germline CDR1 reads LNHDA; CDR2 reads SQIVND (reference sequence). CDR3 region: CASSPALLTNEKLFF. CDR3 nucleotide sequence: TGTGCCAGTAGTCCCGCACTGTTAACTAATGAAAAACTGTTTTTT.

This chain uses TRBV3-1 (or the pseudogene TRBV3-2) with TRBJ1-3; 7 bases align to TRBD1. This CDR3 contains 16 residues. Germline trimming cut 4 bases from V and 3 bases from J; bases unmatched to any gene: 9. CDR1 is LGHDT, CDR2 YNNKEL, per germline (reference sequence). The DNA for the CDR3 is TGTGCCAGCAGCCCTCGCGACAGGGTAGGTGGAAACACCATATATTTT. Translating gives CASSPRDRVGGNTIYF.

The chain recombines TRBV19 with TRBJ1-2, with TRBD1 matching 7 bases. CDR3 length equals 12 residues. Germline CDR1 LNHDA, CDR2 SQIVND (reference sequence). V dropped 3 bases and J dropped 8; count of bases not matched to a gene: 3. The CDR3 DNA reads as TGTGCCAGTAGTATGGGGACAGAAGGCTACACCTTC. Its translation is CASSMGTEGYTF. The full variable domain, its missing parts supplied by reference TRBV19 and TRBJ1-2, is DGGITQSPKYLFRKEGQNVTLSCEQNLNHDAMYWYRQDPGQGLRLIYYSQIVNDFQKGDIAEGYSVSREKKESFPLTVTSAQKNPTAFYLCASSMGTEGYTFGSGTRLTVV.

This clone showed up just once. V usage is TRBV5-1 and J usage is TRBJ2-1; D is uncertain. From germline, CDR1 is SGHRS and CDR2 YFSETQ. CDR3 length: 13 amino acids. Trimming removed 1 base at V and 4 bases at J, with 6 bases between. The CDR3 DNA follows: TGCGCCAGCAGCTTGAACGGGTACAATGAGCAGTTCTTC. Translated, it gives CASSLNGYNEQFF.

V and J are TRBV5-6 and TRBJ1-2; D is unresolved. The V end was cut by 4 bases, the J end by 1 base, with 8 bases between. This CDR3 has 13 residues. Germline assignment: CDR1 SGHDT and CDR2 YYEEEE. CDR3 loop: CASSPGLNYGYTF. DNA of the CDR3: TGTGCCAGCAGCCCTGGACTTAACTATGGCTACACCTTC.

This rearrangement joins TRBV4-1 to TRBJ2-1, with 8 bases aligning to TRBD2. The CDR3 has 15 amino acids. Trimming removed 5 bases from V and 4 bases from J; junction bases left unmatched: 7. Per germline, CDR1 MGHRA and CDR2 YSYEKL. CDR3 loop: CASSSLAGGYNEQFF. For the CDR3, the DNA is TGCGCCAGCAGCTCGCTGGCGGGGGGTTACAATGAGCAGTTCTTC.

This clone was observed once. This rearrangement joins TRBV2 to TRBJ1-5; the D gene is possibly TRBD1 (5 bases). The CDR3 extends over 18 amino acids. The germline V and J ends were trimmed by 2 bases and 1 base, with 18 bases remaining between them. Germline V gives CDR1 SNHLY, CDR2 FYNNEI. The CDR3 is CASSESGPLRGSNQPQHF. In nucleotides, the CDR3 is TGTGCCAGCAGTGAATCCGGGCCCCTAAGGGGCAGCAATCAGCCCCAGCATTTT.

The chain links TRBV28 to TRBJ1-2; 7 nucleotides match TRBD1. The CDR3 spans 12 residues. Germline CDR1 and CDR2: MDHEN and SYDVKM. With 6 bases clipped from V and 8 bases from J, the junction kept 6 bases outside the gene matches. The CDR3 DNA follows: TGTGCCAGCAGAAAGGCAGGGGGAGGCTACACCTTC. As protein: CASRKAGGGYTF.

The V call is TRBV7-2, the J call TRBJ1-1, with D unclear. Germline values: CDR1 SGHTA, CDR2 FQGNSA. Trimming cost V 4 bases and J 5 bases, with 17 bases left between them. The CDR3 extends over 15 amino acids. The CDR3 DNA reads TGTGCCAGCAGCTCTCGGACCGTTGGTGGGACTGAAGCTTTCTTT. It translates to CASSSRTVGGTEAFF.

This sequence joins TRBV2 and TRBJ2-3; no firm D call. V was shortened by 7 bases and J by 5 bases, with 7 bases between the two germline ends. CDR3 length equals 11 residues. Germline V gene sequence: CDR1 SNHLY, CDR2 FYNNEI. CDR3 sequence reads: CASTVRDTQYF. DNA of the CDR3: TGTGCCAGCACCGTGAGAGATACGCAGTATTTT. The complete variable domain, with remaining parts taken from reference TRBV2 and TRBJ2-3, reads EPEVTQTPSHQVTQMGQEVILRCVPISNHLYFYWYRQILGQKVEFLVSFYNNEISEKSEIFDDQFSVERPDGSNFTLKIRSTKLEDSAMYFCASTVRDTQYFGPGTRLTVL.

The V and J genes are TRBV6-2 or TRBV6-3 and TRBJ2-5; 10 bases line up with TRBD2. The germline CDR1 and CDR2 sequences are MNHEY and SVGEGT. Unmatched junction bases numbered 4, after V lost 2 bases and J lost 4 bases. This CDR3 spans 15 amino acids. CDR3 loop: CASSYSGGALETQYF. CDR3 DNA: TGTGCCAGCAGTTACAGCGGGGGGGCCCTAGAGACCCAGTACTTC.

The chain joins TRBV3-1 (or the pseudogene TRBV3-2) to TRBJ1-6, with 8 bases that match TRBD1. CDR1 LGHDT and CDR2 YNNKEL come from the germline V gene (reference sequence). The V segment lost 3 bases and the J segment 5 bases; nucleotides outside the gene matches: 6. CDR3 length equals 16 residues. The CDR3 loop is CASSHHGTGDNSPLHF. CDR3 nucleotides: TGTGCCAGCAGCCACCATGGGACAGGTGATAATTCACCCCTCCACTTT.

To note about this clone: Germline and junction disagree at one end, which may indicate a read error. The gene calls are TRBV6-5 and TRBJ1-2; D is perhaps TRBD1 (5 bases). The CDR3 is 13 amino acids. Germline CDR1 and CDR2: MNHEY and SVGAGI. The CDR3 nucleotides are TGTGTCAGCAGGGCAGGGAGAAACTATGGCTACACCTTC. This translates into CVSRAGRNYGYTF.

The J gene is TRBJ1-2, the V gene TRBV20-1; D is ambiguous. The CDR3 has 11 amino acids. Trimming pared 2 bases from V and 2 bases from J, leaving 3 bases between. From germline, CDR1 is DFQATT and CDR2 SNEGSKA (reference sequence). DNA of the CDR3: TGCAGTGCTAGACAAAACTATGGCTACACCTTC. The encoded protein is CSARQNYGYTF.

As DNA, the CDR3 is TGTGCCAGCACCAACCGGGACACATACAATGAGCAGTTCTTC. Translating gives CASTNRDTYNEQFF. V and J are TRBV27 and TRBJ2-1, with D possibly matching TRBD1 (6 bases). This CDR3 contains 14 residues. The V and J ends lost 7 bases and 4 bases respectively, with 14 bases between them. Germline loops: CDR1 MNHEY, CDR2 SMNVEV (reference sequence).

The chain couples TRBV7-2 to TRBJ1-5; unclear D gene. With 2 bases removed from V and 1 base from J, the gap between germline ends came to 3 bases. The CDR3 consists of 13 residues. The germline V gene has CDR1 SGHTA and CDR2 FQGNSA. Written as DNA, the CDR3 is TGTGCCAGCAGCTTACAGAGCAATCAGCCCCAGCATTTT. Encoded protein: CASSLQSNQPQHF.

This rearrangement joins TRBV5-1 to TRBJ2-7; a possible D gene is TRBD1 (6 bases). With 5 bases removed from V and 0 bases from J, the gap between germline ends came to 9 bases. The germline V gene encodes CDR1 SGHRS and CDR2 YFSETQ. This CDR3 has 13 amino acids. CDR3 sequence (DNA): TGCGCCAGCAGGGACAGCCTCTCCTACGAGCAGTACTTC. It translates to CASRDSLSYEQYF.

The chain links TRBV7-2 to TRBJ1-2; D is undetermined. Trimming shortened V by 3 bases and J by 4 bases, and 6 bases separated the two germline ends. The CDR3 covers 12 residues. Germline V gives CDR1 SGHTA, CDR2 FQGNSA. In nucleotides, the CDR3 is TGTGCCAGCAGCTTTAACTTCTATGGCTACACCTTC. Translated, it gives CASSFNFYGYTF.

This sequence joins TRBV7-2 and TRBJ2-7; D is undetermined. V lost 8 bases and J 5 bases, leaving 22 bases between the germline ends. The CDR3 loop spans 15 amino acids. Germline CDR1 reads SGHTA; CDR2 reads FQGNSA. This CDR3 is CASVWLAATRDEQYF. DNA of the CDR3: TGTGCCAGCGTCTGGCTGGCAGCCACCCGGGACGAGCAGTACTTC.

The genes are TRBV27 and TRBJ1-2, with 7 bases identical to TRBD1. CDR1 and CDR2 (germline): MNHEY, SMNVEV (reference sequence). The ends lost 3 bases at V and 5 bases at J; junction bases unmatched: 6. The CDR3 totals 14 residues. Here the CDR3 reads CASSFGGGDYGYTF. Written as DNA, the CDR3 is TGTGCCAGCAGTTTTGGAGGGGGCGATTATGGCTACACCTTC.

This clone was counted once. CDR3 region: CASSPGITGYSYEQYF. In DNA form, the CDR3 reads TGCGCCAGCAGCCCAGGAATTACAGGATATTCCTACGAGCAGTACTTC. The J gene is TRBJ2-7, the V gene TRBV5-1; weak D call: TRBD1 (5 bases). The CDR3 is 16 amino acids. The V gene's germline CDR1 is SGHRS and CDR2 YFSETQ. V lost 4 bases to trimming and J lost 1 base, with 18 bases between them. Variable domain in full (rest from reference TRBV5-1 and TRBJ2-7): KAGVTQTPRYLIKTRGQQVTLSCSPISGHRSVSWYQQTPGQGLQFLFEYFSETQRNKGNFPGRFSGRQFSNSRSEMNVSTLELGDSALYLCASSPGITGYSYEQYFGPGTRLTVT.